This TCR beta chain emerged from a study of cytomegalovirus exposure and HLA in healthy donors. Libraries were prepared by immunoSEQ multiplex PCR; TCRdb keeps only in-frame clonotypes and omits some of them. The table records over 150,000 clones, about 86% of them present only once. Whole-study findings and limits: Many donors shared some public TCRs, even though most TCR sequences were rare. Specific recognition of CMV antigens was confirmed in vitro for a few chains (all CMV-associated).

V gave up 7 bases and J gave up 3 bases, with 13 bases separating them. The CDR3 has 13 amino acids. Worth noting for this clone: Its antigen is currently unknown.

The sample consisted of PBMCs. The genes are TRBV23-1 and TRBJ2-7, with D possibly matching TRBD2 (6 bases). TRBV23-1 is labeled an ORF, and its function is uncertain. This clonotype was sampled from a human donor in good health. Written as DNA, the CDR3 is TGCGCCAGCACGATTGAAGCGGGCTACGAGCAGTACTTC. As protein: CASTIEAGYEQYF.